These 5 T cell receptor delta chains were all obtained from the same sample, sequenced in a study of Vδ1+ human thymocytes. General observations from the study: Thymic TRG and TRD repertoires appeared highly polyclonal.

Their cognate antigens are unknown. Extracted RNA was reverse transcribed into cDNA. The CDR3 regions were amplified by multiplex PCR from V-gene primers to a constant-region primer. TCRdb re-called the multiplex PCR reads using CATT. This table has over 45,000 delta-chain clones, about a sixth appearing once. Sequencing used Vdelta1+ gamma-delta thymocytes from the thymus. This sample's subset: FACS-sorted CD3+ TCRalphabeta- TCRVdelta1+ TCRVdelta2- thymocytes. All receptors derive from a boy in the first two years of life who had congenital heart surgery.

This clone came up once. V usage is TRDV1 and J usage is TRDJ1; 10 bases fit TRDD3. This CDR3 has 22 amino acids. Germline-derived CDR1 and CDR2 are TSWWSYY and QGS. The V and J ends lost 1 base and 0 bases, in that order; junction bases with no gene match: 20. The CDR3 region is CALGEHGTYKILGDPNTDKLIF. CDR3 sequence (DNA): TGTGCTCTTGGGGAACACGGAACCTACAAGATACTGGGGGATCCCAACACCGATAAACTCATCTTT.

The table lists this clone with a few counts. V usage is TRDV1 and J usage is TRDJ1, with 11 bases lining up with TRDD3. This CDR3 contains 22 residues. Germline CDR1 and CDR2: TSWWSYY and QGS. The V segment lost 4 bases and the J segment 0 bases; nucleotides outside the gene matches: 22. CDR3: CALGGRTSLPWGIRGYTDKLIF. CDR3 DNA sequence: TGTGCTCTTGGGGGAAGGACGTCCCTACCTTGGGGGATACGCGGGTACACCGATAAACTCATCTTT.

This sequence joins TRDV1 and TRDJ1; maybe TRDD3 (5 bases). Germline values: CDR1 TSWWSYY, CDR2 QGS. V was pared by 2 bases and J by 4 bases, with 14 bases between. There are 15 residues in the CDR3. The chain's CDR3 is CALGEYPRLGDKLIF. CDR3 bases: TGTGCTCTTGGGGAATATCCACGGCTGGGCGATAAACTCATCTTT.

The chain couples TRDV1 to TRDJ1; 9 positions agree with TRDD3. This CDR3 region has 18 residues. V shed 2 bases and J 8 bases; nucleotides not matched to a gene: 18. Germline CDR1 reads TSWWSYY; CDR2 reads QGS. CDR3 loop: CALGELPGLLGDSTKLIF. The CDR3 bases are TGTGCTCTTGGGGAATTGCCGGGACTACTGGGGGACTCCACAAAACTCATCTTT.

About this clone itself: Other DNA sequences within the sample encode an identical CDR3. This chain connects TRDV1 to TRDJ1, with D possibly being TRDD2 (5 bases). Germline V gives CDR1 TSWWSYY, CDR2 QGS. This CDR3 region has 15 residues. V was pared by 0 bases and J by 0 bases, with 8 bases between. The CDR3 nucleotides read TGTGCTCTTGGGGAACTTTCCTCCTACACCGATAAACTCATCTTT. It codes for CALGELSSYTDKLIF.